What follows is one T cell receptor (beta chain) and its context. As yet, its antigen is unknown. In TCRdb, the reads were re-called with MiXCR into one record per CDR3 protein. The sample contains fewer than 550,000 distinct CDR3 sequences, roughly 29% of which appear only once. The sample is drawn from a study of T cell repertoires in cytomegalovirus infection. Study details: Through public TCR beta signatures, both CMV infection and matching HLA type were indicated. The study's findings and limits: The ex vivo response showed dominance by HLA-C-restricted CMV-specific TCR beta clonotypes. The cumulative frequency of public TCR beta families identified carriers of CMV plus the relevant HLA.

This TCR was recovered from a human donor in good health (CMV status not recorded). Some clones in this sample may be carry-over from other donors' samples. The sequenced sample was PBMCs.

The CDR3 DNA reads as TGTGCCAGCAGTATTTTAGCGGGGGGGAACACCGGGGAGCTGTTTTTT. It translates to CASSILAGGNTGELFF. This chain uses TRBV2 with TRBJ2-2; 10 nucleotides match TRBD2. In germline, CDR1 is SNHLY, CDR2 FYNNEI. This CDR3 region has 16 residues. V dropped 5 bases and J dropped 1; count of bases not matched to a gene: 4.